This entry lists 21 T cell receptor beta chains sequenced from one sample in a study of T cell responses to AZD1222 COVID-19 vaccine (dated by TCRdb to 2020 to 2023). The time point label corresponds to: baseline before first vaccination. Library method: the immunoSEQ multiplex PCR assay. TCRdb stores this immuneACCESS table with in-frame sequences only. Part of the clones is absent; in the studies checked, under half of the shortfall reflects unresolved V genes, and no reason is known for the rest. Counted in this sample were roughly 130,000 clones; approximately 83% of them appeared once. Approximately 1.5% of the sample comes from the top ten. Sample: peripheral blood, taken on day 0 of AZD1222 vaccination. The receptors derive from an adult in good health.

The chain links TRBV10-2 to TRBJ2-7; D is unclear. Germline V gene lookup returns CDR1 WSHSY and CDR2 SAAADI. V shed 3 bases and J shed 6 bases, with 6 bases lying between them. This CDR3 comprises 11 residues. For the CDR3, the DNA is TGCGCCAGCAGTGACAGGACCGAGCAGTACTTC. Translation: CASSDRTEQYF.

V gene TRBV7-2 combines with J gene TRBJ1-2, with 7 bases that match TRBD1. Trimming at V came to 4 bases and at J to 3 bases, leaving 2 bases not matched to a gene. From germline, CDR1 is SGHTA and CDR2 FQGNSA. CDR3 size: 13 residues. For the CDR3, the DNA is TGTGCCAGCAGCTCAGGGGGATACTATGGCTACACCTTC. It yields the protein CASSSGGYYGYTF.

J is TRBJ1-2 and V is TRBV24-1; 7 bases are shared with TRBD1. Germline assignment: CDR1 KGHDR and CDR2 SFDVKD. The CDR3 has 18 amino acids. The V and J ends lost 2 bases and 4 bases, in that order; junction bases with no gene match: 15. The CDR3 loop reads CATSDSNRLWQGVYGYTF. The CDR3 DNA follows: TGTGCCACCAGTGATTCAAACCGCCTGTGGCAGGGGGTCTATGGCTACACCTTC.

This clone showed up just a few times. This chain connects TRBV6-5 to TRBJ1-6, with TRBD1 as a possible D gene (5 bases). This CDR3 contains 15 residues. Trimming removed 0 bases from V and 7 bases from J, with 10 bases in between. Germline assignment: CDR1 MNHEY and CDR2 SVGAGI. The CDR3 region is CASSYSDQGNSPLHF. In DNA form, the CDR3 reads TGTGCCAGCAGTTACTCCGACCAGGGCAATTCACCCCTCCACTTT.

The chain has TRBV30 and TRBJ2-3; possibly TRBD2 for D (5 bases). Trimming shortened V by 3 bases and J by 6 bases, and 13 bases separated the two germline ends. Germline loops: CDR1 GTSNPN, CDR2 SVGIG (reference sequence). This CDR3 contains 13 residues. For the CDR3, the DNA is TGTGCCTGGAGCGTATACGACTATGATACGCAGTATTTT. It is translated as CAWSVYDYDTQYF.

V is TRBV19 and J is TRBJ2-1; D gene unclear. Germline-derived CDR1 and CDR2 are LNHDA and SQIVND (reference sequence). The CDR3 loop spans 15 amino acids. The V end lost 8 bases, the J end lost 1 base, and 15 bases lay between the germline ends. CDR3 amino acids: CASVSVGESYNEQFF. As DNA, the CDR3 is TGTGCCAGTGTATCAGTAGGTGAGTCCTACAATGAGCAGTTCTTC.

The chain joins TRBV4-3 to TRBJ2-7; 11 nucleotides line up with TRBD1. The trim removed 3 bases at V and 6 bases at J, leaving 4 bases unmatched. The germline CDR1 and CDR2 sequences are LGHNA and YSLEER. This CDR3 has 14 amino acids. CDR3 bases: TGCGCCAGCAGCCATACCGGGACAGGGGGCGAGCAGTACTTC. Encoded protein: CASSHTGTGGEQYF.

This clone came up once. The V call is TRBV19, the J call TRBJ2-3; no firm D call. The CDR3 spans 13 residues. The V end lost 3 bases, the J end lost 4 bases, and 8 bases lay between the germline ends. Germline V CDR1 and CDR2: LNHDA, SQIVND (reference sequence). Here the CDR3 DNA reads TGTGCCAGTAGTATGGGTAGGGCAGATACGCAGTATTTT. Protein sequence: CASSMGRADTQYF. Filled out from reference TRBV19 and TRBJ2-3, the complete variable domain reads DGGITQSPKYLFRKEGQNVTLSCEQNLNHDAMYWYRQDPGQGLRLIYYSQIVNDFQKGDIAEGYSVSREKKESFPLTVTSAQKNPTAFYLCASSMGRADTQYFGPGTRLTVL.

J is TRBJ2-7 and V is TRBV5-4; 8 bases are a match to TRBD1. V trimming: 4 bases; J trimming: 2 bases; junction bases outside the gene matches: 5. The CDR3 has 14 amino acids. Germline CDR1 and CDR2: SGHNT and YYREEE (reference sequence). The CDR3 reads CASSLRDRPYEQYF. In nucleotides, the CDR3 is TGTGCCAGCAGCCTAAGGGACAGGCCCTACGAGCAGTACTTC.

The rearrangement joins TRBV29-1 to TRBJ1-1, with 9 bases fitting TRBD1. CDR3 length: 13 residues. V lost 6 bases, J lost 5 bases, and 7 bases stayed unmatched. Germline V gives CDR1 SQVTM, CDR2 ANQGSEA. CDR3 residues: CSVPDRGGTEAFF. Written as DNA, the CDR3 is TGCAGCGTCCCGGACAGGGGAGGGACTGAAGCTTTCTTT.

The chain joins TRBV4-1 to TRBJ2-7, with 12 bases lining up with TRBD2. The CDR3 sequence is 17 residues long. The V and J ends lost 3 bases and 0 bases, in that order; junction bases with no gene match: 6. Germline CDR1 reads MGHRA; CDR2 reads YSYEKL. For the CDR3, the DNA is TGCGCCAGCAGCCAGAGGCAGACTAGCGGGAGCTCCTACGAGCAGTACTTC. Protein sequence: CASSQRQTSGSSYEQYF.

V usage is TRBV29-1 and J usage is TRBJ2-5; D unresolved. The CDR3 covers 10 residues. Looked up from germline, CDR1 is SQVTM and CDR2 is ANQGSEA. The V gene lost 3 bases and the J gene lost 5 bases, with 4 bases spanning the gap. The CDR3 spells CSVEGETQYF. The CDR3 DNA reads as TGCAGCGTTGAGGGGGAGACCCAGTACTTC.

This clone has just one count. The chain recombines TRBV6-2 or TRBV6-3 with TRBJ2-5; TRBD2 aligns across 7 bases. Germline V CDR1 and CDR2: MNHEY, SVGEGT. Losses at the gene ends were 2 bases for V and 5 bases for J; bases not matched to a gene: 5. This CDR3 spans 14 amino acids. CDR3 sequence reads: CASSYAGVGETQYF. The CDR3, as DNA: TGTGCCAGCAGTTACGCGGGAGTGGGGGAGACCCAGTACTTC.

The sample holds one count of this clone. The gene calls are TRBV6-2 or TRBV6-3 and TRBJ1-5; a weak D match, TRBD1 (5 bases). The germline gives CDR1 MNHEY, CDR2 SVGEGT. V was trimmed by 4 bases and J by 3 bases, leaving 13 bases between them. The CDR3 totals 15 residues. Here the CDR3 DNA reads TGTGCCAGCAGTTTAATGACAGAGACCAATCAGCCCCAGCATTTT. Amino acids: CASSLMTETNQPQHF.

This chain joins TRBV4-1 and TRBJ2-4; D call uncertain. The CDR3 is made up of 15 amino acids. V lost 1 base to trimming and J lost 2 bases, with 9 bases between them. CDR1 is MGHRA, CDR2 YSYEKL, per germline. As DNA, the CDR3 is TGCGCCAGCAGCCAAGGAGACCGGACCAAAAACATTCAGTACTTC. Translated, it gives CASSQGDRTKNIQYF.

This chain joins TRBV30 and TRBJ2-7, with TRBD1 matching 7 bases. The CDR3 spans 11 residues. Germline trimming cut 3 bases from V and 6 bases from J; bases unmatched to any gene: 2. CDR1 is GTSNPN and CDR2 is SVGIG in the germline V gene (reference sequence). The CDR3 protein is CAWRTGAEQYF. DNA for the CDR3: TGTGCCTGGAGAACAGGGGCCGAGCAGTACTTC.

The J gene is TRBJ2-2, the V gene TRBV5-4, with D tentatively TRBD1 (6 bases). Germline V gene lookup returns CDR1 SGHNT and CDR2 YYREEE (reference sequence). The V and J ends lost 1 base and 2 bases respectively, with 15 bases between them. The CDR3 has 17 residues. The CDR3 here is CASSLLSPDRNTGELFF. In nucleotides, the CDR3 is TGTGCCAGCAGCTTGCTTTCCCCGGACAGAAACACCGGGGAGCTGTTTTTT. The full variable domain, in which reference TRBV5-4 and TRBJ2-2 provide the parts outside the CDR3, is ETGVTQSPTHLIKTRGQQVTLRCSSQSGHNTVSWYQQALGQGPQFIFQYYREEENGRGNFPPRFSGLQFPNYSSELNVNALELDDSALYLCASSLLSPDRNTGELFFGEGSRLTVL.

V and J are TRBV5-1 and TRBJ2-3; 11 bases are a match to TRBD2. With 0 bases clipped from V and 3 bases from J, the junction kept 3 bases outside the gene matches. Germline V lookup: CDR1 SGHRS, CDR2 YFSETQ. The CDR3 contains 16 residues. In DNA, the CDR3 is TGCGCCAGCAGCTTGGTTAGGACTAGCGGGACAGATACGCAGTATTTT. Its translation is CASSLVRTSGTDTQYF.

The chain uses TRBV7-9 and TRBJ2-6; D uncertain. This CDR3 region has 19 residues. V was cut by 5 bases and J by 0 bases, with 20 bases left in between. The germline V gene encodes CDR1 SEHNR and CDR2 FQNEAQ (reference sequence). The CDR3 DNA reads as TGTGCCAGCAGCGCAGGTGTCTCTCGAAGCTCCTCTGGGGCCAACGTCCTGACTTTC. Its protein is CASSAGVSRSSSGANVLTF. The full variable domain, completed using reference TRBV7-9 and TRBJ2-6, is DTGVSQNPRHKITKRGQNVTFRCDPISEHNRLYWYRQTLGQGPEFLTYFQNEAQLEKSRLLSDRFSAERPKGSFSTLEIQRTEQGDSAMYLCASSAGVSRSSSGANVLTFGAGSRLTVL.

V is TRBV21-1 and J is TRBJ1-2; whether TRBD1, the table's D call, matches the DNA was not checked. TRBV21-1 is a pseudogene segment. CDR3 size: 18 residues. The CDR3 loop is CASSKYWRDRQLEGGYTF. The CDR3 DNA reads TGTGCCAGCAGCAAATACTGGCGGGACAGGCAGCTCGAGGGTGGCTACACCTTC.

This chain links TRBV2 with TRBJ2-2, with 9 bases fitting TRBD1. The trim removed 3 bases at V and 1 base at J, leaving 6 bases unmatched. Germline-derived CDR1 and CDR2 are SNHLY and FYNNEI. The CDR3 consists of 17 residues. The CDR3 region is CASSDAGTGKNTGELFF. The CDR3 DNA follows: TGTGCCAGCAGTGATGCCGGGACAGGGAAGAACACCGGGGAGCTGTTTTTT. Filled out from reference TRBV2 and TRBJ2-2, the complete variable domain reads EPEVTQTPSHQVTQMGQEVILRCVPISNHLYFYWYRQILGQKVEFLVSFYNNEISEKSEIFDDQFSVERPDGSNFTLKIRSTKLEDSAMYFCASSDAGTGKNTGELFFGEGSRLTVL.